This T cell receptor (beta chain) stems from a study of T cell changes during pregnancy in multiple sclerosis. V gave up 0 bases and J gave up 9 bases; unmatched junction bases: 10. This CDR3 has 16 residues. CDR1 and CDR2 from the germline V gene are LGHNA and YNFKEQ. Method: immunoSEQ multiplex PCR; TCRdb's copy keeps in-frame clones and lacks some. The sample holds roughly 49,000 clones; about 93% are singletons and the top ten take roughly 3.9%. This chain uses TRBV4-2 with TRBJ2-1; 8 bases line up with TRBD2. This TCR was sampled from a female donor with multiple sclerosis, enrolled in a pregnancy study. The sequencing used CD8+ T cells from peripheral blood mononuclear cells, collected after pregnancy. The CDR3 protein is CASSQERGLGGGEQFF. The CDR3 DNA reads TGTGCCAGCAGCCAAGAGCGGGGACTAGGAGGGGGTGAGCAGTTCTTC.